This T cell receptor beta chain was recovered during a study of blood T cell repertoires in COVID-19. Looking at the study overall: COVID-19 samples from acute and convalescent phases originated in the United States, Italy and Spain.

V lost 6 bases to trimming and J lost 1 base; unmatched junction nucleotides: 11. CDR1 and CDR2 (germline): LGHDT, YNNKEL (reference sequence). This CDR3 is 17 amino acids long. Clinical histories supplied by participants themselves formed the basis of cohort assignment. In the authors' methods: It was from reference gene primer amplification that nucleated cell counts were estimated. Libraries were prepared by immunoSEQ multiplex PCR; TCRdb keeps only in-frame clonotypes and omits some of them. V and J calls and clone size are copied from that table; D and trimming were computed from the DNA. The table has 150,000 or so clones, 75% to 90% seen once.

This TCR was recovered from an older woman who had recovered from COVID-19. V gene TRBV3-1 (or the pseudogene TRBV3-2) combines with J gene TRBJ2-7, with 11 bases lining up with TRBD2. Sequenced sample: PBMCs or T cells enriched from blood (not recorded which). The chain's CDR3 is CASSPSASGGLSYEQYF. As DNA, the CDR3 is TGTGCCAGCAGTCCATCAGCTAGCGGGGGGTTATCCTACGAGCAGTACTTC.